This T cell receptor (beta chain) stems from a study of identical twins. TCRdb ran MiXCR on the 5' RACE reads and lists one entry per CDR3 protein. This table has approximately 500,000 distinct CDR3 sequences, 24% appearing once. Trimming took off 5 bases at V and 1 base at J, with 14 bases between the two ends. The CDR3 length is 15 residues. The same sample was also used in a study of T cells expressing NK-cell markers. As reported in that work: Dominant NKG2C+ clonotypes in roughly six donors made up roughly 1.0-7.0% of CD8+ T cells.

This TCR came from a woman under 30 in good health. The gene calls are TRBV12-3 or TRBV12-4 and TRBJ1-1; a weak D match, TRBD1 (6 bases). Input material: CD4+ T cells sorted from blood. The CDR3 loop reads CASSAGGRWNTEAFF. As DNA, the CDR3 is TGTGCCAGCAGTGCGGGGGGGCGCTGGAACACTGAAGCTTTCTTT.